The clone carrying this TCR beta chain was counted only a few times. As originally analysed: From reference gene primer amplification, estimates of nucleated cell counts were derived. Sequenced by immunoSEQ multiplex PCR; TCRdb stores in-frame clones only, minus some. V, J and clone size were drawn from that table, and D and trimming were deduced from the DNA. The repertoire includes 120,000 or so clones, about 83% of them detected once, and about 6.8% sits in the top ten. This CDR3 is 13 amino acids long. Germline V lookup: CDR1 SGHRS, CDR2 YFSETQ. Trimming took off 0 bases at V and 3 bases at J, with 6 bases between the two ends. This sample is drawn from a study of blood T cell repertoires in COVID-19. Study-level background: Researchers got acute and convalescent COVID-19 samples from the United States, Italy and Spain. The cDNA or gDNA used as material had been derived from T cells, B-cell-depleted T cells, or PBMCs.

The sequenced sample was peripheral blood. The chain links TRBV5-1 to TRBJ1-2, with D unclear. The clonotype was recovered from a man aged 70-80 years with acute or convalescent COVID-19. The CDR3 region has the DNA TGCGCCAGCAGCTTGGCCGGGGACTATGGCTACACCTTC. It yields the protein CASSLAGDYGYTF.